A single T cell receptor (beta chain) is shown here with its context. This sample was taken from a study of cytomegalovirus exposure and HLA in healthy donors. The CDR3 is made up of 13 amino acids. Germline V gene data show CDR1 as KGHSH and CDR2 as LQKENI. V shed 9 bases and J shed 0 bases, with 11 bases lying between them. Use of 60 Vbeta and 13 Jbeta primers characterized the PCR. Data came from immunoSEQ multiplex PCR; TCRdb stores just in-frame clones and leaves some out. The table has roughly 100,000 clones, over 70% seen once; the top ten hold about 5.3%. The sequenced material came from PBMCs. This clonotype originated in a male donor in good health and CMV-seronegative. The rearrangement joins TRBV18 to TRBJ1-2; D is perhaps TRBD1 (5 bases). The CDR3 sequence is CASRQGANYGYTF. Written as DNA, the CDR3 is TGTGCCAGTCGGCAAGGGGCTAACTATGGCTACACCTTC.